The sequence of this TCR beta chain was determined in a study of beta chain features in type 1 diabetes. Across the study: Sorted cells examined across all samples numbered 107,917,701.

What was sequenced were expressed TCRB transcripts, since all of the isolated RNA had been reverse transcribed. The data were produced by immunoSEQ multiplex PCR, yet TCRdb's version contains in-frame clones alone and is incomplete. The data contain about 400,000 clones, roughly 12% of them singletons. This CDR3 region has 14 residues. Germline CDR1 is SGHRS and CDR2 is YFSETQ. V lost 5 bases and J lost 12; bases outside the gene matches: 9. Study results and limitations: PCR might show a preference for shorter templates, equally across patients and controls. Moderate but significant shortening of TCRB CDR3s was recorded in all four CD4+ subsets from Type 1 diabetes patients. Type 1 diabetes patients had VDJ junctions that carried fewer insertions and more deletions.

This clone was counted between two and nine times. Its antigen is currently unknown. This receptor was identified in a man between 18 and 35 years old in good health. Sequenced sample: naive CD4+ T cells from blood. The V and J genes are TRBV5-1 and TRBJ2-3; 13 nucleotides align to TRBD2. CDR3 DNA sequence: TGCGCCAGCAGGACCGGGACTAGCGGGGTTAATCAGTATTTT. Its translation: CASRTGTSGVNQYF.